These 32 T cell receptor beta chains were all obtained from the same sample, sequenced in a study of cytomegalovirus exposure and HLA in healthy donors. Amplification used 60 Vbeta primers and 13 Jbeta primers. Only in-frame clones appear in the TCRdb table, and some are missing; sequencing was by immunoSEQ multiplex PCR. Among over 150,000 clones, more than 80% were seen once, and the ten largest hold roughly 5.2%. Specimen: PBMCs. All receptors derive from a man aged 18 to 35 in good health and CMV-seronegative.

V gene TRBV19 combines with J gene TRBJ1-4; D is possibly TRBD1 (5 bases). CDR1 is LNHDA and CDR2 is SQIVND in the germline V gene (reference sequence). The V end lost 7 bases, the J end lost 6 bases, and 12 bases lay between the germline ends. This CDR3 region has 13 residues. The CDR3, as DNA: TGTGCCAGTACGAGTTGGGGCGATGAAAAACTGTTTTTT. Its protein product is CASTSWGDEKLFF.

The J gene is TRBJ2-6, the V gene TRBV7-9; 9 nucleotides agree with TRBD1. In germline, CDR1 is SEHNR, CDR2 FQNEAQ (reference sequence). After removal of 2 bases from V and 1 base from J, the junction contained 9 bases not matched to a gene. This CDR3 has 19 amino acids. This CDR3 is CASSLHPGQGISGANVLTF. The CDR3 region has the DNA TGTGCCAGCAGCTTACATCCGGGACAGGGTATATCTGGGGCCAACGTCCTGACTTTC.

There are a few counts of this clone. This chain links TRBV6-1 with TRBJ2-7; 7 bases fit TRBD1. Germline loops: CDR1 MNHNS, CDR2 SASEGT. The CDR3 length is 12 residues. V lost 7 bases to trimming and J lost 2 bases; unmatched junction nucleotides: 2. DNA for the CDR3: TGTGCCAGCACAGGGACAGCCTACGAGCAGTACTTC. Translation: CASTGTAYEQYF.

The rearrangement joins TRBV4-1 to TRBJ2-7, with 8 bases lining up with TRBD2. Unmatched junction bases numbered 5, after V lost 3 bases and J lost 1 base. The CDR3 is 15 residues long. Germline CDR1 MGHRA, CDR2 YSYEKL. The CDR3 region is CASSQELAESYEQYF. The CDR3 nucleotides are TGCGCCAGCAGCCAGGAACTAGCGGAGTCCTACGAGCAGTACTTC.

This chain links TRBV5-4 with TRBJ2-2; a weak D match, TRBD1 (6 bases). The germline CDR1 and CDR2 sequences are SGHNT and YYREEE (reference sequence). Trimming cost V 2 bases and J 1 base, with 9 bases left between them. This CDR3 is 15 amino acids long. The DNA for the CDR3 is TGTGCCAGCAGCTTAGAGGGGGTGAACACCGGGGAGCTGTTTTTT. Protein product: CASSLEGVNTGELFF.

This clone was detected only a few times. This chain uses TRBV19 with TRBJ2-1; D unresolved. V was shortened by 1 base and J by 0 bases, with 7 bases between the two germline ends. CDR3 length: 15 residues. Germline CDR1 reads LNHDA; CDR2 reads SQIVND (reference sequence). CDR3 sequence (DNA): TGTGCCAGTAGTATAGTGGCAGGCTCCTACAATGAGCAGTTCTTC. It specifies CASSIVAGSYNEQFF.

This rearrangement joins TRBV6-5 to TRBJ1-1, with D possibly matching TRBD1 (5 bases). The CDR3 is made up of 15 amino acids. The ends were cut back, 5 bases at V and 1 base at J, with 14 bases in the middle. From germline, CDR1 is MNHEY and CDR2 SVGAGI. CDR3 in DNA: TGTGCCAGCAGTCGACAACCGACAGCGAACACTGAAGCTTTCTTT. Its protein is CASSRQPTANTEAFF.

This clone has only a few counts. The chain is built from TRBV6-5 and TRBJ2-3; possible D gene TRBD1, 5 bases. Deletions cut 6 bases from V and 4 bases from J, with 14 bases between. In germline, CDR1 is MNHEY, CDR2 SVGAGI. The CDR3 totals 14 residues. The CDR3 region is CASSYDRGADTQYF. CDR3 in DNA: TGTGCCAGCAGCTACGACAGAGGAGCAGATACGCAGTATTTT.

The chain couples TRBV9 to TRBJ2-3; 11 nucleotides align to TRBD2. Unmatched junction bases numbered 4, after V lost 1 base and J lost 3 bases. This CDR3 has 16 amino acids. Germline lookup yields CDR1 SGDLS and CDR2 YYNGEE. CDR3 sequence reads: CASSVIAGGTTDTQYF. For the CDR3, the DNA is TGTGCCAGCAGCGTAATAGCGGGGGGGACTACAGATACGCAGTATTTT.

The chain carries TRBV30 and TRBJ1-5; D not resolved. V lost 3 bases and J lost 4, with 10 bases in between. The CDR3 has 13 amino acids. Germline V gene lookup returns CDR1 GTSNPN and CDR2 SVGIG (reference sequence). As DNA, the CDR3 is TGTGCCTGGAGAACAGCCGCTAATCAGCCCCAGCATTTT. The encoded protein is CAWRTAANQPQHF.

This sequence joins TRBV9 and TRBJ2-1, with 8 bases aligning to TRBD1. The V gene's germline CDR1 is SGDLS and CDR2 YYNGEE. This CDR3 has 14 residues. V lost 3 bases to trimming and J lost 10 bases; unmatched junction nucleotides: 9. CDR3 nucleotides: TGTGCCAGCAGCGCGAGGACAGGGTATGGGGAGCAGTTCTTC. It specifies CASSARTGYGEQFF.

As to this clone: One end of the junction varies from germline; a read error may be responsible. Here the CDR3 DNA reads TGTGCTAGCAGCTTAGAGTCGGGAGACGAGCAGTACTTC. This gives the protein CASSLESGDEQYF. The chain employs TRBV7-7 and TRBJ2-7; the D gene is possibly TRBD2 (6 bases). This CDR3 spans 13 amino acids. Germline-derived CDR1 and CDR2 are SSHAT and FNYEAQ (reference sequence).

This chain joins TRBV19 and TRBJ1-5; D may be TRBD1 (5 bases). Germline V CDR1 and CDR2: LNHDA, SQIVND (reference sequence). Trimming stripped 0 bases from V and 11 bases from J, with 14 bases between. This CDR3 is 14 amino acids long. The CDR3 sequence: CASSIDWQGDAQHF. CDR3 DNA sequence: TGTGCCAGTAGTATAGATTGGCAGGGTGACGCCCAGCATTTT.

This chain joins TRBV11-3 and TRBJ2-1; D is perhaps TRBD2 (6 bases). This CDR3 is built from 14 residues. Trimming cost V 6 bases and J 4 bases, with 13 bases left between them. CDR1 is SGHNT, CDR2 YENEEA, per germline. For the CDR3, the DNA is TGTGCCAGCAGTAGGCGGGAAGGGTACAATGAGCAGTTCTTC. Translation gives CASSRREGYNEQFF.

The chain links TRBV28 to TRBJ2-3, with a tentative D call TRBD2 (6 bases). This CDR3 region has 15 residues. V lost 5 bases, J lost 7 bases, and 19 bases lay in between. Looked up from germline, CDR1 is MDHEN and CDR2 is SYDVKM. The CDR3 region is CASSPPKGRGYTQYF. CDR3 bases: TGTGCCAGCAGTCCTCCTAAGGGCCGGGGGTATACGCAGTATTTT.

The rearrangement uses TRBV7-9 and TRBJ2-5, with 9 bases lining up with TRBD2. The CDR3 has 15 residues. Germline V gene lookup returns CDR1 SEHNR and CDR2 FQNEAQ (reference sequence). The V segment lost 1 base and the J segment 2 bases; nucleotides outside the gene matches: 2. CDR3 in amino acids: CASSLEGLAQETQYF. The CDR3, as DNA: TGTGCCAGCAGCTTAGAGGGACTAGCTCAAGAGACCCAGTACTTC.

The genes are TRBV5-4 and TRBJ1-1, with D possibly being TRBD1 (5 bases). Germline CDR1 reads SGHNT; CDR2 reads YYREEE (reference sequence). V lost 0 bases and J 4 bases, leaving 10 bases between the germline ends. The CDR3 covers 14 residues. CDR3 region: CASSLESGGTEAFF. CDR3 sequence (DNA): TGTGCCAGCAGCTTGGAGTCCGGGGGCACTGAAGCTTTCTTT.

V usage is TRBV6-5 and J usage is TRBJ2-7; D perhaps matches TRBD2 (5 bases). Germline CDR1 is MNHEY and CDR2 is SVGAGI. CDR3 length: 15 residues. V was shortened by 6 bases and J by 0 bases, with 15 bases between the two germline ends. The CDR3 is CASSSHRGFSYEQYF. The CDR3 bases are TGTGCCAGCAGCTCCCATCGCGGGTTCTCCTACGAGCAGTACTTC.

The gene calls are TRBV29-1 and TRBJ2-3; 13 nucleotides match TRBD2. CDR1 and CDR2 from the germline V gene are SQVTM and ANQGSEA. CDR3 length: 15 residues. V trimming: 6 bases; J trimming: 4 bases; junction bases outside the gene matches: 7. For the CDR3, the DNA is TGCAGCGTCATTGGGACTAGCGGGACAGCAGATACGCAGTATTTT. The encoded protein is CSVIGTSGTADTQYF.

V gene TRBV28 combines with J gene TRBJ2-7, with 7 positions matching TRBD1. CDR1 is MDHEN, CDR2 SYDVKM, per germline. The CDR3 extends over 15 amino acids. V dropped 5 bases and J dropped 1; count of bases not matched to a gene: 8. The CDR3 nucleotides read TGTGCCAGCAGTCCCGGGACAGCCTTTTCCTACGAGCAGTACTTC. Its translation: CASSPGTAFSYEQYF. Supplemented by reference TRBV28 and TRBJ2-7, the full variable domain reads DVKVTQSSRYLVKRTGEKVFLECVQDMDHENMFWYRQDPGLGLRLIYFSYDVKMKEKGDIPEGYSVSREKKERFSLILESASTNQTSMYLCASSPGTAFSYEQYFGPGTRLTVT.

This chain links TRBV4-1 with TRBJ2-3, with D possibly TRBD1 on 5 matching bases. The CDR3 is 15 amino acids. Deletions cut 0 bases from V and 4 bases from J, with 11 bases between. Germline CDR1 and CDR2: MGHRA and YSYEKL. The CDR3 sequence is CASSQESGAPDTQYF. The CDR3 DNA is TGCGCCAGCAGCCAAGAGTCTGGGGCCCCAGATACGCAGTATTTT.

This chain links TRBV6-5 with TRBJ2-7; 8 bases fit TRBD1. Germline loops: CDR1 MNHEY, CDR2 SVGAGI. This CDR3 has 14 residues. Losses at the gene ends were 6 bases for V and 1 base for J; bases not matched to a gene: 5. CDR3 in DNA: TGTGCCAGCAGCCCGAACAGGGGGTCCTACGAGCAGTACTTC. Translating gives CASSPNRGSYEQYF.

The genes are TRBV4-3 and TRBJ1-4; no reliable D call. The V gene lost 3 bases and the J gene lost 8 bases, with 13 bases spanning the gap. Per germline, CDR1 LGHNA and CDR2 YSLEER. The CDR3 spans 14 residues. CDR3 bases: TGCGCCAGCAGCCATCGGGTAATCGGGGAAAAACTGTTTTTT. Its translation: CASSHRVIGEKLFF.

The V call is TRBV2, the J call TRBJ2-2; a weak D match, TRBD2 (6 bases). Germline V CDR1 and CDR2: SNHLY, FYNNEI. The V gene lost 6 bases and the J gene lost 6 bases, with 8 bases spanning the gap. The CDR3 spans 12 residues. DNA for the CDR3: TGTGCCAGCAGACCGGGAGCCGGGGAGCTGTTTTTT. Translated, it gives CASRPGAGELFF.

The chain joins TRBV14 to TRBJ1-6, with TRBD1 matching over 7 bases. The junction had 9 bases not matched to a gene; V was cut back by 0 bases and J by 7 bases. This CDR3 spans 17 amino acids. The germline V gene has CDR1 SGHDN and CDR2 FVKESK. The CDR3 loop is CASSQEFRGIGNSPLHF. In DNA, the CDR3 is TGTGCCAGCAGCCAAGAATTCAGGGGGATTGGGAATTCACCCCTCCACTTT.

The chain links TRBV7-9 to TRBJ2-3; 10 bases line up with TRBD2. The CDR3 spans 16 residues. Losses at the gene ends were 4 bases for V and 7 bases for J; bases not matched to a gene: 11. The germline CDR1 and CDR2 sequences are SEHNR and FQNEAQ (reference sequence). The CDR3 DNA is TGTGCCAGCAGCTCCCCTGGGCTAGCGGGAGCGAATACGCAGTATTTT. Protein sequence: CASSSPGLAGANTQYF.

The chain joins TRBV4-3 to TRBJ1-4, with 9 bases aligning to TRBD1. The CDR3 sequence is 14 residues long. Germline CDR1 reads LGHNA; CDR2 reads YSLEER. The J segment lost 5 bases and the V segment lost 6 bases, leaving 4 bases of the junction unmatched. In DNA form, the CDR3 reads TGCGCCAGCAGTGAAGGACAGGGGAATGAAAAACTGTTTTTT. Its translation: CASSEGQGNEKLFF.

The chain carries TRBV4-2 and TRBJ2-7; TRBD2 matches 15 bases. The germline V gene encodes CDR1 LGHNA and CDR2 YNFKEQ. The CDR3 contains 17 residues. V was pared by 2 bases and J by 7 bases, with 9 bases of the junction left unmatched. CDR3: CASSQSWTSGRGEEQYF. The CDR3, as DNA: TGTGCCAGCAGCCAATCTTGGACTAGCGGGAGGGGAGAGGAGCAGTACTTC.

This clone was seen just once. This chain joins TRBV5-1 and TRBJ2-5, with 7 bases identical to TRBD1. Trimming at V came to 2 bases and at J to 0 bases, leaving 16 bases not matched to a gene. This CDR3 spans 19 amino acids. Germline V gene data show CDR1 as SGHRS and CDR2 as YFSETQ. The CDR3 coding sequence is TGCGCCAGCAGCTTTCCCACGAGAACCAAACAGGGGTACCAAGAGACCCAGTACTTC. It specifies CASSFPTRTKQGYQETQYF.

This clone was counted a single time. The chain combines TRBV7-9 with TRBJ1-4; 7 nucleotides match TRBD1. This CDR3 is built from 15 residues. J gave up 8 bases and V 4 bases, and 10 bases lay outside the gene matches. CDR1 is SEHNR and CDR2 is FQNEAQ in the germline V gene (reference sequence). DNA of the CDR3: TGTGCCAGCAGCTGGGACAGCGGACGAGAGGAAAAACTGTTTTTT. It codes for CASSWDSGREEKLFF.

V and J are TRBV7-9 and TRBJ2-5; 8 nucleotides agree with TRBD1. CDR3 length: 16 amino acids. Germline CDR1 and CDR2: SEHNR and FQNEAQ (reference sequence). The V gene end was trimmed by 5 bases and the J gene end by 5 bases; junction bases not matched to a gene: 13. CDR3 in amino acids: CASSAPDRARRETQYF. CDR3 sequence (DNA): TGTGCCAGCAGCGCCCCGGACAGGGCCCGCAGGGAGACCCAGTACTTC.

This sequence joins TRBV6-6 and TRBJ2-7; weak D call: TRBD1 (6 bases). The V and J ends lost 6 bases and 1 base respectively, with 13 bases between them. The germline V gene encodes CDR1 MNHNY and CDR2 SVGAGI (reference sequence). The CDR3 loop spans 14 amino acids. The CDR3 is CASSGTTGSYEQYF. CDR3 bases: TGTGCCAGCAGCGGGACAACGGGGTCCTACGAGCAGTACTTC.